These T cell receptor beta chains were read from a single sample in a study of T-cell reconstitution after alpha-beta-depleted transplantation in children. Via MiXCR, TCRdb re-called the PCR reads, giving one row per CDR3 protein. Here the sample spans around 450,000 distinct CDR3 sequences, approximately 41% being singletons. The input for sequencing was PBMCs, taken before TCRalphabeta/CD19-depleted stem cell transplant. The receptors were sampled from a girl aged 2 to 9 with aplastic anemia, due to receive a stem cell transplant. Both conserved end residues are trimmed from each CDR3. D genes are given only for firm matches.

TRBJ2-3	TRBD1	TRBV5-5	ASSWDSVGPDTQY
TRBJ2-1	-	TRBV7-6	ASSSQGGIGHEQF
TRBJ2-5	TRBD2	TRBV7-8	ASTRGGGGRETQY
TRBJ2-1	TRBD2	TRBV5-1	ASSLLSGDIAGRNEQF
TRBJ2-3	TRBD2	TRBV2	ASRSRLAATDTQY
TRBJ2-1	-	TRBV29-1	SAGIKLALYNEQF
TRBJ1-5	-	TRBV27	ASSLSGDSNQPQH
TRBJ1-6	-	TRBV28	ASSSPWEQGRNSPLH
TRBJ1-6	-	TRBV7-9	ASSPKTQNSPLH
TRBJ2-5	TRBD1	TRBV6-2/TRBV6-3	ATTAGGRETQY
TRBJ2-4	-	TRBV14	ASSQGGSRRQNIQY
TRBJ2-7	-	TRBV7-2	ASSQYTGFEQY
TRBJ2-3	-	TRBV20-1	SVRGNWGTDTQY
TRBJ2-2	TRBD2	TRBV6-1	ASTVQRLAGGGTGELF
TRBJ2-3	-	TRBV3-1	ASSLGQRVRADTQY
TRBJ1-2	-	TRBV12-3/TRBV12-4	ASGGSLDYGYT
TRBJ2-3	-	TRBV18	ASSSGGGAVDTQY